These T cell receptor beta chains were read from a single sample in a study of blood T cell repertoires in COVID-19. The repertoire was sequenced with immunoSEQ multiplex PCR; TCRdb's copy has only in-frame clones and lacks some. The sample carries around 250,000 clones, roughly 80% recorded once. Material: peripheral blood. The receptors derive from a woman under 30 with acute or convalescent COVID-19. The CDR3 runs from the conserved cysteine through the conserved F or W.

V | CDR3
TRBV2 | CASSAGENYGYTF
TRBV5-5 | CASSFGTPGLYEQYF
TRBV30 | CAWETDGGQPQHF
TRBV7-2 | CASSFPTSSAYNEQFF
TRBV11-2 | CASSLDRGPLIYTGELFF
TRBV5-1 | CASSVGPTGTQSYEQYF
TRBV7-9 | CASSLEFRGPSSYEQYF
TRBV10-3 | CAINRDINYGYTF
TRBV23-1 | CASSQSSRGSCSPLHF
TRBV7-9 | CASRSDRTNYGYTF
TRBV28 | CASTKPRGPEDEQFF
TRBV2 | CASSKDRIGNQPQHF
TRBV11-3 | CASSPGTSTDTQYF
TRBV5-1 | CASSFLTGTSSYEQYF
TRBV10-2 | CATLLAETYNEQFF
TRBV19 | CASRTVVRGGNSPLHF
TRBV4-3 | CASSQAAGGTQYF
TRBV19 | CASSATNSGNTIYF
TRBV3-1/TRBV3-2 | CASSHRGFPNEQFF
TRBV27 | CASSFGQGYEQYF
TRBV28 | CASSLGRFEQFF
TRBV6-2/TRBV6-3 | CASSYGLSEQFF
TRBV9 | CASSVGPRIAGGLETQYF
TRBV29-1 | CSVVTSGRVDEQFF
TRBV30 | CAWTGTGTTTFMNTEAFF
TRBV28 | CASSTPGYVYGYTF
TRBV27 | CASSFSGARQPQHF
TRBV10-2 | CASRARWREGQETQYF
TRBV4-1 | CASSQSRSWEQETQYF
TRBV5-1 | CASSLGQDTEAFF
TRBV7-2 | CASSLAQGADGNTIYF
TRBV9 | CASSPGTGVSPLHF
TRBV7-9 | CASSRGTGNEQFF
TRBV7-3 | CASSSERNEQFF
TRBV29-1 | CSVESRGITEAFF
TRBV6-6 | CASSYRREGYNEQFF
TRBV29-1 | CSVAGPGYGYTF
TRBV7-8 | CASSFGERSYTF
TRBV6-5 | CASSLDTSSYEQYF
TRBV4-3 | CASSQGRQLLNTEAFF
TRBV28 | CASSGNGQGANSPLHF
TRBV21-1 | CASSKGTSGVYNEQFF
TRBV7-9 | CASSSTGERRDTQYF
TRBV6-1 | CASSDHPGLAGSGTDTQYF
TRBV19 | CASSIDGRPLHF
TRBV28 | CAHSGSYRNSPLHF
TRBV30 | CAWSRGRGTEAFF
TRBV25-1 | CASSDPRTENEKLFF
TRBV10-3 | CATAGGGEKLFF
TRBV4-3 | CASSQDSGTSGNEQFF
TRBV9 | CASRGDTGSNYGYTF